Listed below are T cell receptor beta chains from one sample, sequenced in a study of beta chain features in type 1 diabetes. The assay was immunoSEQ multiplex PCR, and TCRdb's table has in-frame clones only and misses some. The data show just over 600,000 clones, about 14% seen once. Source material: naive CD4+ T cells from blood. These receptors came from a man between 18 and 35 years old in good health. Each CDR3 is given with its conserved first and last residue.

cdr3_aa	v_call	j_call	cdr3_length
CAISESGPNYGYTF	TRBV10-3	TRBJ1-2	14
CASSPERHVQYF	TRBV27	TRBJ2-7	12
CASRGQGVYGNTIYF	TRBV5-4	TRBJ1-3	15
CATIRQGYEQYF	TRBV28	TRBJ2-7	12
CASSPVVGGNNEQFF	TRBV9	TRBJ2-1	15
CASSLDQGETQYF	TRBV11-3	TRBJ2-5	13
CSVRDLFSYEQYF	TRBV29-1	TRBJ2-7	13
CASSLVGTTNTEAFF	TRBV7-2	TRBJ1-1	15
CASSFIGYEQYF	TRBV7-2	TRBJ2-7	12
CASTSETTTNEKLFF	TRBV2	TRBJ1-4	15
CASSPDRDPNTGELFF	TRBV5-1	TRBJ2-2	16
CSVARGLSSYEQYF	TRBV29-1	TRBJ2-7	14
CASSSYRDRGKYEQYF	TRBV5-1	TRBJ2-7	16
CACSPTRDGNEQFF	TRBV7-2	TRBJ2-1	14
CASSLEERAEAFF	TRBV7-2	TRBJ1-1	13
CASSSGQLETGELFF	TRBV5-1	TRBJ2-2	15
CSVVGADSNEKLFF	TRBV29-1	TRBJ1-4	14